The 22 T cell receptor beta chains reported below all come from one sample, sequenced in a study of identical twins. TCRdb passed the 5' RACE reads through MiXCR, listing each CDR3 protein once. There are roughly 280,000 distinct CDR3 sequences in the sample; nearly 9.5% occur only once, and roughly 6.8% lies in the top ten. A further study also used this sample, focusing on yellow fever vaccine responses in identical twins.

Sequenced input: CD8+ T cells sorted from blood. The receptors originated from a woman between 18 and 30 years old in good health.

The chain has TRBV7-9 and TRBJ2-7; TRBD1 is a possible D gene (5 bases). The ends were cut back, 6 bases at V and 5 bases at J, with 14 bases in the middle. There are 13 residues in the CDR3. Per germline, CDR1 SEHNR and CDR2 FQNEAQ (reference sequence). The CDR3 region has the DNA TGTGCCAGCAGACCCACCGACAGTCACGAGCAGTACTTC. Its protein is CASRPTDSHEQYF.

This clonotype occurred many times. V and J are TRBV10-2 and TRBJ2-3; D perhaps matches TRBD1 (5 bases). This CDR3 has 15 residues. V lost 0 bases, J lost 6 bases, and 13 bases lay in between. CDR1 WSHSY and CDR2 SAAADI come from the germline V gene. The DNA of the CDR3 is TGCGCCAGCAGTGAGTCCCCAGGGATTGAGGATACGCAGTATTTT. Its translation is CASSESPGIEDTQYF.

This clonotype was found a few times. The chain employs TRBV4-2 and TRBJ2-1; D not resolved. Trimming cost V 4 bases and J 10 bases, with 20 bases left between them. The germline gives CDR1 LGHNA, CDR2 YNFKEQ. The CDR3 sequence is 15 residues long. CDR3 in amino acids: CASSPPGEATREQFF. The CDR3 DNA reads TGTGCCAGCAGCCCCCCTGGTGAGGCCACGCGCGAGCAGTTCTTC.

This clonotype was observed a few times. The chain uses TRBV2 and TRBJ2-3; D perhaps matches TRBD2 (6 bases). The CDR3 runs 13 residues. V gave up 8 bases and J gave up 3 bases, with 12 bases separating them. Germline V gene data show CDR1 as SNHLY and CDR2 as FYNNEI. The CDR3 reads CASLRAGTDTQYF. CDR3 coding DNA: TGTGCCAGCCTAAGGGCGGGGACAGATACGCAGTATTTT.

This clonotype was counted once. The chain employs TRBV7-9 and TRBJ2-7; D tentatively fits TRBD1 or TRBD2 (5 bases each). The germline V gene encodes CDR1 SEHNR and CDR2 FQNEAQ (reference sequence). The germline V and J ends were trimmed by 1 base and 6 bases, with 16 bases remaining between them. The CDR3 spans 15 residues. CDR3 nucleotides: TGTGCCAGCAGCTTAGAGGGGACCCGGCTGGGCGAGCAGTACTTC. Its protein is CASSLEGTRLGEQYF.

The genes are TRBV27 and TRBJ1-4; D might be TRBD1 (5 bases). The CDR3 is 19 amino acids. Trimming stripped 8 bases from V and 3 bases from J, with 28 bases between. Germline assignment: CDR1 MNHEY and CDR2 SMNVEV (reference sequence). CDR3 sequence: CASGTPGGLRVPANEKLFF. The CDR3 DNA reads TGTGCCAGCGGGACCCCGGGAGGATTGCGCGTCCCGGCTAATGAAAAACTGTTTTTT.

The table lists this clonotype with a count of one. CDR3 region: CASTIDGRGRTDTQYF. The CDR3 nucleotides read TGTGCCAGCACAATAGATGGCAGGGGGCGAACAGATACGCAGTATTTT. The genes are TRBV28 and TRBJ2-3; TRBD1 matches 8 bases. Per the germline V gene, CDR1 is MDHEN and CDR2 is SYDVKM. V dropped 7 bases and J dropped 3; count of bases not matched to a gene: 12. There are 16 residues in the CDR3.

There are a few counts of this clonotype. The rearrangement links TRBV20-1 to TRBJ2-3, with TRBD2 matching 12 bases. The CDR3 extends over 16 amino acids. Losses at the gene ends were 3 bases for V and 4 bases for J; bases not matched to a gene: 8. Germline V gives CDR1 DFQATT, CDR2 SNEGSKA (reference sequence). The CDR3 here is CSARVLAGGFPDTQYF. CDR3 nucleotides: TGCAGTGCTAGGGTTCTAGCGGGGGGGTTTCCAGATACGCAGTATTTT.

CDR3: CASSLSGGSQPQHF. The CDR3 DNA is TGTGCCAGCAGTTTATCAGGGGGCAGTCAGCCCCAGCATTTT. V usage is TRBV12-3 or TRBV12-4 and J usage is TRBJ1-5; 8 nucleotides align to TRBD1. V gave up 2 bases and J gave up 6 bases; unmatched junction bases: 3. The CDR3 is made up of 14 amino acids.

The chain links TRBV4-2 to TRBJ1-4; 10 bases are a match to TRBD1. CDR1 is LGHNA, CDR2 YNFKEQ, per germline. The length of the CDR3 is 18 residues. V shed 4 bases, J shed 0 bases, and the junction held 8 bases outside the gene matches. This chain's CDR3 is CASSPLDRGVATNEKLFF. CDR3 in DNA: TGTGCCAGCAGCCCATTGGACAGGGGGGTCGCAACTAATGAAAAACTGTTTTTT.

A few counts support this clonotype. V usage is TRBV11-2 and J usage is TRBJ2-7, with TRBD1 matching 10 bases. Germline V gene data show CDR1 as SGHAT and CDR2 as FQNNGV. The CDR3 covers 15 residues. V dropped 5 bases and J dropped 3; count of bases not matched to a gene: 7. In nucleotides, the CDR3 is TGTGCCAGCAGCCCGGACAGGGGGTTGTTCTACGAGCAGTACTTC. It specifies CASSPDRGLFYEQYF.

In this sample, this clonotype turned up many times. This CDR3 is CATLDRVTDTQYF. The CDR3 nucleotides read TGTGCCACCCTAGACAGGGTGACAGATACGCAGTATTTT. V usage is TRBV10-3 and J usage is TRBJ2-3, with 7 bases identical to TRBD1. Trimming at V came to 10 bases and at J to 3 bases, leaving 7 bases not matched to a gene. The CDR3 contains 13 residues. CDR1 ENHRY and CDR2 SYGVKD come from the germline V gene.

The sample holds many counts of this clonotype. The V gene is TRBV7-9, the J gene TRBJ2-1; no reliable D call. Germline V gene lookup returns CDR1 SEHNR and CDR2 FQNEAQ (reference sequence). V lost 2 bases, J lost 6 bases, and 8 bases lay in between. This CDR3 contains 13 residues. CDR3: CASSLSVGNEQFF. The CDR3 nucleotides are TGTGCCAGCAGCTTAAGTGTTGGCAATGAGCAGTTCTTC.

Ten or more counts support this clonotype. J is TRBJ1-5 and V is TRBV6-2 or TRBV6-3; D is uncertain. Germline assignment: CDR1 MNHEY and CDR2 SVGEGT. This CDR3 is 13 amino acids long. V was shortened by 2 bases and J by 1 base, with 3 bases between the two germline ends. CDR3 in amino acids: CASSYDSNQPQHF. In DNA, the CDR3 is TGTGCCAGCAGTTACGACAGCAATCAGCCCCAGCATTTT.

This clonotype was seen many times. V and J are TRBV5-6 and TRBJ1-6, with D possibly matching TRBD1 (5 bases). The CDR3 spans 14 residues. CDR1 and CDR2 from the germline V gene are SGHDT and YYEEEE. V was pared by 3 bases and J by 8 bases, with 12 bases between. The CDR3: CASSWGPGDSPLHF. The CDR3 region has the DNA TGTGCCAGCAGCTGGGGACCGGGGGATTCACCCCTCCACTTT.

This clonotype appeared a few times. The chain has TRBV28 and TRBJ2-2, with D possibly matching TRBD2 (6 bases). Looked up from germline, CDR1 is MDHEN and CDR2 is SYDVKM. V was shortened by 4 bases and J by 8 bases, with 11 bases between the two germline ends. The CDR3 runs 13 residues. In DNA, the CDR3 is TGTGCCAGCAGTTCACGACTAGTTGGGGAGCTGTTTTTT. Protein: CASSSRLVGELFF.

The rearrangement uses TRBV27 and TRBJ2-7, with no clear D. V was clipped by 8 bases and J by 6 bases, with 11 bases between them. The CDR3 spans 11 residues. Germline CDR1 reads MNHEY; CDR2 reads SMNVEV (reference sequence). The CDR3 DNA is TGTGCCAGCGGCCGTACGGGCGAGCAGTACTTC. This gives the protein CASGRTGEQYF.

This clonotype was seen ten or more times. The chain employs TRBV6-5 and TRBJ2-7, with a possible D match to TRBD1 (5 bases). The V gene's germline CDR1 is MNHEY and CDR2 SVGAGI. The CDR3 extends over 13 amino acids. Trimming cost V 3 bases and J 6 bases, with 12 bases left between them. In DNA form, the CDR3 reads TGTGCCAGCAGTTATTACCAGGGAAGCGAGCAGTACTTC. As protein: CASSYYQGSEQYF.

A few counts support this clonotype. J is TRBJ2-7 and V is TRBV4-2; TRBD1 aligns across 7 bases. CDR3 size: 13 residues. Trimming removed 8 bases from V and 7 bases from J; junction bases left unmatched: 11. Germline V gene sequence: CDR1 LGHNA, CDR2 YNFKEQ. The CDR3 DNA reads as TGTGCCAGCGGCGAGGCCCTCAGGGGGGAGCAGTACTTC. Translated: CASGEALRGEQYF.

This clonotype appeared a single time. Its ends do not fully match the called genes, so a read error is possible. V gene TRBV10-3 combines with J gene TRBJ2-1; 8 bases are a match to TRBD2. CDR3 length equals 18 residues. In germline, CDR1 is ENHRY, CDR2 SYGVKD. CDR3 bases: TGTGCCATCTGTGACAACACCCCTCAGCGGGGGTCCTACAATGAGCAGTTCTTC. It translates to CAICDNTPQRGSYNEQFF.

This clonotype showed up just a few times. This rearrangement joins TRBV20-1 to TRBJ2-7; TRBD1 is a possible D gene (5 bases). The CDR3 has 14 amino acids. CDR1 is DFQATT and CDR2 is SNEGSKA in the germline V gene (reference sequence). The V and J ends lost 6 bases and 2 bases respectively, with 17 bases between them. Here the CDR3 DNA reads TGCAGTGCAAGCAAGACAGCGCTACCCTACGAGCAGTACTTC. This gives the protein CSASKTALPYEQYF.

This clonotype was observed many times. This sequence joins TRBV27 and TRBJ1-2; 7 bases agree with TRBD1. The CDR3 sequence is 16 residues long. Germline loops: CDR1 MNHEY, CDR2 SMNVEV (reference sequence). J was trimmed by 0 bases and V by 0 bases; bases with no gene match: 4. CDR3 bases: TGTGCCAGCAGTTTATCATGGACAGGTTCTAACTATGGCTACACCTTC. This encodes CASSLSWTGSNYGYTF.